These 9 T cell receptor beta chains originate from one sample sequenced in a study of graft-versus-host responses after intestinal transplantation. These receptors' antigens are unknown. The data were produced by immunoSEQ multiplex PCR, yet TCRdb's version contains in-frame clones alone and is incomplete. The repertoire includes about 130,000 clones, 80% to 95% of them detected once, and about 0.18% sits in the top ten. Specimen: unstimulated CD4+ T cells sorted from spleen or lymph node cells, collected before intestinal transplant. These receptors were collected from a human donor who received an intestinal transplant.

The gene calls are TRBV5-1 and TRBJ1-2; TRBD1 matches 9 bases. This CDR3 region has 14 residues. With 0 bases clipped from V and 8 bases from J, the junction kept 5 bases outside the gene matches. Germline assignment: CDR1 SGHRS and CDR2 YFSETQ. The CDR3 nucleotides are TGCGCCAGCAGCTTGGAACAGGGGGCTCAGGGCTACACCTTC. Translating gives CASSLEQGAQGYTF.

This sequence joins TRBV6-5 and TRBJ1-4; TRBD1 matches at 8 bases. Germline V gene data show CDR1 as MNHEY and CDR2 as SVGAGI. The V gene end was trimmed by 6 bases and the J gene end by 8 bases; junction bases not matched to a gene: 8. The CDR3 covers 14 residues. The CDR3 region is CASSRTGRKEKLFF. In nucleotides, the CDR3 is TGTGCCAGCAGCCGGACAGGGCGTAAGGAAAAACTGTTTTTT.

The sample holds a few counts of this clone. This chain joins TRBV10-3 and TRBJ1-2; D remains ambiguous. Germline values: CDR1 ENHRY, CDR2 SYGVKD. This CDR3 contains 12 residues. Trimming took 3 bases from V and 4 from J, leaving 6 bases between them. CDR3 region: CAISDGIYGYTF. The CDR3 DNA sequence: TGTGCCATCAGTGACGGGATCTATGGCTACACCTTC.

The chain is built from TRBV7-9 and TRBJ2-3; TRBD2 aligns across 7 bases. This CDR3 is 16 amino acids long. The germline CDR1 and CDR2 sequences are SEHNR and FQNEAQ (reference sequence). The V segment lost 7 bases and the J segment 2 bases; nucleotides outside the gene matches: 12. In DNA, the CDR3 is TGTGCCAGCATCCTCCGGGCGGGAGTCGACACAGATACGCAGTATTTT. Translating it yields CASILRAGVDTDTQYF. The variable domain in full, completed from reference TRBV7-9 and TRBJ2-3, reads DTGVSQNPRHKITKRGQNVTFRCDPISEHNRLYWYRQTLGQGPEFLTYFQNEAQLEKSRLLSDRFSAERPKGSFSTLEIQRTEQGDSAMYLCASILRAGVDTDTQYFGPGTRLTVL.

This chain links TRBV18 with TRBJ2-1, with 10 positions matching TRBD2. There are 18 residues in the CDR3. Germline CDR1 is KGHSH and CDR2 is LQKENI. V dropped 4 bases and J dropped 0; count of bases not matched to a gene: 9. CDR3 residues: CASSLSTSGIGSYNEQFF. The DNA for the CDR3 is TGTGCCAGCTCACTTTCTACTAGCGGGATAGGCTCCTACAATGAGCAGTTCTTC.

This chain joins TRBV7-2 and TRBJ1-2; 8 positions match TRBD1. With 4 bases clipped from V and 8 bases from J, the junction kept 12 bases outside the gene matches. This CDR3 region has 15 residues. Germline CDR1 SGHTA, CDR2 FQGNSA. CDR3: CASSWRTGYGMGYTF. For the CDR3, the DNA is TGTGCCAGCAGCTGGCGGACAGGGTATGGTATGGGCTACACCTTC.

The V gene is TRBV2, the J gene TRBJ1-3; 7 nucleotides line up with TRBD1. The CDR3 contains 15 residues. In germline, CDR1 is SNHLY, CDR2 FYNNEI. After removal of 4 bases from V and 3 bases from J, the junction contained 6 bases not matched to a gene. In nucleotides, the CDR3 is TGTGCCAGCAGTGTAGAGGGGGCGCTTGGAAACACCATATATTTT. Amino acids: CASSVEGALGNTIYF.

The chain recombines TRBV27 with TRBJ1-1; TRBD1 is a possible D gene (6 bases). This CDR3 has 14 amino acids. CDR1 is MNHEY and CDR2 is SMNVEV in the germline V gene (reference sequence). V lost 4 bases and J 6 bases, leaving 15 bases between the germline ends. CDR3 bases: TGTGCCAGCAGTTATGCCAGGGGTAGGGCTGAAGCTTTCTTT. Translating gives CASSYARGRAEAFF.

The chain combines TRBV7-2 with TRBJ2-5; 7 bases match TRBD1. CDR3 size: 15 residues. From germline, CDR1 is SGHTA and CDR2 FQGNSA. V lost 1 base, J lost 1 base, and 3 bases stayed unmatched. The CDR3 region is CASSLDRGSQETQYF. CDR3 DNA sequence: TGTGCCAGCAGCTTAGACAGGGGATCCCAAGAGACCCAGTACTTC.